These 5 T cell receptor beta chains were all obtained from the same sample, sequenced in a study of control samples from healthy donors and cancer patients (dated by TCRdb to 2020 to 2021). Receptor libraries were prepared by the immunoSEQ multiplex PCR assay. Sourced from immuneACCESS, this table was stored by TCRdb with only in-frame sequences that have V and J called. A share of the clones is absent; for the studies checked, an unresolved V gene accounts for under half, and the remainder has no known explanation. The sample records 150,000 to 180,000 clones, roughly 93% of which are singletons. The top ten constitute roughly 2.3% of the sample. Material: blood. These receptors all stem from a man aged 50 or older in good health.

The chain couples TRBV28 to TRBJ2-7; TRBD1 might be the D (6 bases). This CDR3 contains 14 residues. Germline CDR1 is MDHEN and CDR2 is SYDVKM. V was cut by 2 bases and J by 3 bases, with 11 bases left in between. CDR3 DNA: TGTGCCAGCAGTTTACCCACAGGGAACTACGAGCAGTACTTC. It is translated as CASSLPTGNYEQYF.

This clone has just one count. The chain couples TRBV21-1 to TRBJ2-5. TRBV21-1 is described as a pseudogene. The length of the CDR3 is 16 residues. Here the CDR3 DNA reads TGTGCCAGCAGCAAAGTTGAGTTTGGGACCCCCGGGACCCAGTACTTC. Its translation is CASSKVEFGTPGTQYF.

The rearrangement joins TRBV19 to TRBJ2-7; the D call may be TRBD1 or TRBD2 (5 bases each). The CDR3 consists of 15 residues. Trimming removed 6 bases at V and 4 bases at J, with 19 bases between. Germline V CDR1 and CDR2: LNHDA, SQIVND (reference sequence). The CDR3, as DNA: TGTGCCAGTAGCCTCCCGGGGCGAACGGGGTACGAGCAGTACTTC. This encodes CASSLPGRTGYEQYF.

By share of the sample, this clone is medium-sized. The chain has TRBV4-1 and TRBJ2-7; TRBD2 matches at 10 bases. CDR1 is MGHRA and CDR2 is YSYEKL in the germline V gene. V shed 2 bases, J shed 7 bases, and the junction held 2 bases outside the gene matches. The CDR3 covers 13 residues. The CDR3 nucleotides are TGCGCCAGCAGCCAACCTAGCGGGAGTGAGCAGTACTTC. This gives the protein CASSQPSGSEQYF.

J is TRBJ2-1 and V is TRBV3-1 (or the pseudogene TRBV3-2); D unresolved. Trimming cost V 0 bases and J 7 bases, with 10 bases left between them. Germline V gene data show CDR1 as LGHDT and CDR2 as YNNKEL (reference sequence). The length of the CDR3 is 14 residues. CDR3 in amino acids: CASSQDLGTNEQFF. CDR3 bases: TGTGCCAGCAGCCAAGACTTGGGCACGAATGAGCAGTTCTTC.